This is a list of T cell receptor beta chains from one sample in a study of blood T cells in healthy people across ages. TCRdb reanalysed the 5' RACE reads using MiXCR and keeps one entry per CDR3 protein. This sample has approximately 600,000 distinct CDR3 sequences, with under 70% found just once. The specimen sequenced was blood. These receptors were taken from a man in his fifties or sixties in good health. Both conserved end residues are part of each CDR3. D genes are given only for firm matches. Clone size, where shown, is once, few, many, or a class for clones that have expanded.

clone size | J gene | D gene | V gene | CDR3 protein | CDR3 DNA
few | TRBJ2-1 | - | TRBV4-1 | CASSHEAEASSVNEQFF | TGCGCCAGCAGCCACGAGGCGGAGGCTAGCTCGGTAAATGAGCAGTTCTTC
- | TRBJ2-3 | - | TRBV9 | CASSVAGFTDTQYF | TGTGCCAGCAGCGTAGCTGGCTTCACAGATACGCAGTATTTT
few | TRBJ2-4 | TRBD2 | TRBV5-1 | CASSQGTSGGQIQYF | TGCGCCAGCAGCCAGGGGACTAGCGGGGGGCAGATTCAGTACTTC
- | TRBJ2-1 | TRBD1 | TRBV18 | CASSPKAPGQGAHNEQFF | TGTGCCAGCTCACCGAAGGCTCCGGGACAGGGGGCCCACAATGAGCAGTTCTTC
- | TRBJ1-6 | TRBD1 | TRBV7-9 | CASSSYRDRNSPLHF | TGTGCCAGCAGCTCGTACCGGGACAGAAATTCACCCCTCCACTTT
- | TRBJ2-7 | TRBD1 | TRBV6-1 | CASSEAHGQGSYEQYF | TGTGCCAGCAGTGAAGCCCACGGACAGGGCTCCTACGAGCAGTACTTC
- | TRBJ2-3 | - | TRBV5-1 | CASSLVEDTDTQYF | TGCGCCAGCAGCTTGGTAGAGGACACCGATACGCAGTATTTT
once | TRBJ2-1 | - | TRBV29-1 | CSVVGGGGNEQFF | TGCAGCGTTGTTGGAGGGGGCGGGAATGAGCAGTTCTTC
few | TRBJ2-7 | TRBD1 | TRBV6-5 | CASSFRQGYEQYF | TGTGCCAGCAGTTTCCGACAGGGCTACGAGCAGTACTTC
- | TRBJ1-2 | TRBD1 | TRBV20-1 | CSARDPGQGSYGYTF | TGCAGTGCTAGAGATCCGGGACAGGGATCATATGGCTACACCTTC
- | TRBJ1-6 | - | TRBV2 | CASSLQGSRPSPLHF | TGTGCCAGCAGCTTACAGGGTTCCCGCCCTTCACCCCTCCACTTT
few | TRBJ2-7 | - | TRBV5-1 | CASSSPGAGEQYF | TGCGCCAGCAGCTCTCCAGGGGCTGGGGAGCAGTACTTC
- | TRBJ2-5 | TRBD2 | TRBV27 | CASSFTSGGEVTQYF | TGTGCCAGCAGCTTTACTAGCGGGGGGGAGGTGACCCAGTACTTC
few | TRBJ2-1 | TRBD2 | TRBV20-1 | CSAKPLAGAYNEQFF | TGCAGTGCTAAACCACTAGCGGGGGCCTACAATGAGCAGTTCTTC
- | TRBJ2-3 | - | TRBV18 | CASSPLGLGFTDTQYF | TGTGCCAGCTCCCCATTGGGGCTGGGGTTCACAGATACGCAGTATTTT
- | TRBJ2-5 | - | TRBV7-2 | CASSLSDPWGQYF | TGTGCCAGCAGCCTATCGGACCCATGGGGCCAGTACTTC
- | TRBJ2-7 | - | TRBV12-5 | CASGLVRGPLSYEQYF | TGTGCTAGTGGTTTGGTACGGGGCCCCCTCTCCTACGAGCAGTACTTC
- | TRBJ2-3 | TRBD2 | TRBV18 | CASSPTSDTDTQYF | TGTGCCAGCTCACCAACTAGCGACACAGATACGCAGTATTTT
- | TRBJ1-2 | TRBD1 | TRBV20-1 | CSAATGSNYGYTF | TGCAGTGCTGCGACAGGGTCCAACTATGGCTACACCTTC
- | TRBJ2-1 | TRBD2 | TRBV7-8 | CASTHLIGTSGASSYNEQFF | TGTGCCAGCACCCATCTCATCGGGACTAGCGGGGCGAGCTCCTACAATGAGCAGTTCTTC
- | TRBJ1-2 | - | TRBV10-3 | CAIRLRDADHGYTF | TGTGCCATCAGACTCCGGGACGCAGACCATGGCTACACCTTC
- | TRBJ2-5 | TRBD1 | TRBV29-1 | CSGQGASYNEQYF | TGCAGCGGACAGGGGGCGTCCTACAATGAGCAGTACTTC
many | TRBJ2-1 | - | TRBV6-5 | CASRLGGNYNEQFF | TGTGCCAGCAGGCTAGGGGGGAACTACAATGAGCAGTTCTTC
- | TRBJ2-5 | TRBD2 | TRBV7-2 | CASSANSGGQETQYF | TGTGCCAGCAGCGCAAATAGCGGGGGGCAAGAGACCCAGTACTTC
- | TRBJ2-1 | - | TRBV5-6 | CASSTGLGYPFF | TGTGCCAGCAGCACGGGTTTGGGTTATCCGTTCTTC
few | TRBJ1-1 | - | TRBV3-1 | CASSQGRGTEAFF | TGTGCCAGCAGCCAGGGGAGGGGAACTGAAGCTTTCTTT
few | TRBJ1-6 | - | TRBV9 | CASSEGHNSPLHF | TGTGCCAGCAGCGAGGGCCATAATTCACCCCTCCACTTT
- | TRBJ2-1 | TRBD2 | TRBV28 | CASSWGGGGLENNEQFF | TGTGCCAGCAGCTGGGGCGGGGGGGGACTTGAGAACAATGAGCAGTTCTTC
- | TRBJ2-1 | TRBD2 | TRBV15 | CATSSGSGDYNEQFF | TGTGCCACCAGCAGCGGGAGCGGGGATTACAATGAGCAGTTCTTC
- | TRBJ2-3 | TRBD2 | TRBV10-3 | CAVRAGLAGLADTQYF | TGTGCCGTGAGAGCTGGACTAGCGGGGCTCGCAGATACGCAGTATTTT
- | TRBJ1-5 | TRBD1 | TRBV20-1 | CSAYARDRGPHQPQHF | TGCAGTGCTTACGCCCGGGACAGGGGTCCCCATCAGCCCCAGCATTTT
- | TRBJ2-1 | - | TRBV2 | CASSEAWNEQFF | TGTGCCAGCAGTGAGGCGTGGAATGAGCAGTTCTTC
- | TRBJ1-2 | - | TRBV29-1 | CSLGSGLNWGYTF | TGCAGCCTTGGGAGCGGACTGAATTGGGGCTACACCTTC
- | TRBJ2-6 | - | TRBV2 | CASSVLGTTGANVLTF | TGTGCCAGCAGTGTTTTGGGTACGACTGGGGCCAACGTCCTGACTTTC
few | TRBJ2-1 | TRBD2 | TRBV7-2 | CASSWSVAGVEQFF | TGTGCCAGCAGCTGGTCGGTAGCGGGGGTTGAGCAGTTCTTC